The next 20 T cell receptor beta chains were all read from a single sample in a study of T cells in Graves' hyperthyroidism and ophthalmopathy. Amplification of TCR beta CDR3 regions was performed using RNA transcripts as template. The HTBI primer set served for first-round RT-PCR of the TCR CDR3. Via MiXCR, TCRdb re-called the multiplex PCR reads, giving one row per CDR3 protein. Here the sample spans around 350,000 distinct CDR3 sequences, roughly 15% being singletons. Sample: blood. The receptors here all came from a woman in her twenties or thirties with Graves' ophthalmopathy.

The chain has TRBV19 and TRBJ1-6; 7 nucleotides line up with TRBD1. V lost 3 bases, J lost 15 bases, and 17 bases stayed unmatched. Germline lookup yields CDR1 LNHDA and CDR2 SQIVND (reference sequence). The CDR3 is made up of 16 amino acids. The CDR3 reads CASSMVLLGQVPYLHF. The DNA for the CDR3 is TGTGCCAGTAGTATGGTTTTACTCGGACAGGTCCCTTACCTCCACTTT.

The CDR3 here is CASSFLWVPGKYEQYF. The CDR3 nucleotides read TGTGCCAGCAGTTTTTTGTGGGTGCCGGGGAAGTACGAGCAGTACTTC. The genes are TRBV27 and TRBJ2-7, with a possible D match to TRBD2 (5 bases). This CDR3 spans 16 amino acids. Germline values: CDR1 MNHEY, CDR2 SMNVEV (reference sequence). V was shortened by 3 bases and J by 4 bases, with 19 bases between the two germline ends.

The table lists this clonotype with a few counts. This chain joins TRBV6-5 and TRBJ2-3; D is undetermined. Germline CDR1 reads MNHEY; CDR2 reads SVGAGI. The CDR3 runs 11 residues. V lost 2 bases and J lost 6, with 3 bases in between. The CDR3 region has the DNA TGTGCCAGCAGTTACGCCGATACGCAGTATTTT. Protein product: CASSYADTQYF.

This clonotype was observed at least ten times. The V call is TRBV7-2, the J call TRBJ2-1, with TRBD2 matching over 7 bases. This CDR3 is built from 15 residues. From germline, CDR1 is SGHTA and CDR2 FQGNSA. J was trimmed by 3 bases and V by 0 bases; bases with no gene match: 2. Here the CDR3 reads CASSLAGGIYNEQFF. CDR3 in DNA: TGTGCCAGCAGCTTAGCGGGGGGGATCTACAATGAGCAGTTCTTC. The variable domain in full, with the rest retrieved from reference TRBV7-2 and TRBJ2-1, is GAGVSQSPSNKVTEKGKDVELRCDPISGHTALYWYRQSLGQGLEFLIYFQGNSAPDKSGLPSDRFSAERTGGSVSTLTIQRTQQEDSAVYLCASSLAGGIYNEQFFGPGTRLTVL.

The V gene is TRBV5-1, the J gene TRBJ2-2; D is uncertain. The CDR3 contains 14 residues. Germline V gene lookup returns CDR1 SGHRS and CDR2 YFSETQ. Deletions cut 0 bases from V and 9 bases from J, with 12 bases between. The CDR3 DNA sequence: TGCGCCAGCAGCTTGGATTGGGGATCCCGGGAGCTGTTTTTT. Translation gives CASSLDWGSRELFF.

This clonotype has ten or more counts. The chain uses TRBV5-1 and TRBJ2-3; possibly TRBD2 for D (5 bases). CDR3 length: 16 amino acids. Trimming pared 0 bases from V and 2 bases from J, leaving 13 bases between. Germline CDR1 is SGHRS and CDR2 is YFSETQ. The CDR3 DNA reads TGCGCCAGCAGCTTGGGGATAGCGACAAACACAGATACGCAGTATTTT. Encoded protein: CASSLGIATNTDTQYF.

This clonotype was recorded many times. CDR3 nucleotides: TGTGCCAGCAGCTCTAGTAGGTCCTACGAGCAGTACTTC. This codes for CASSSSRSYEQYF. The genes are TRBV11-3 and TRBJ2-7; D unresolved. CDR1 is SGHNT and CDR2 is YENEEA in the germline V gene. The CDR3 is made up of 13 amino acids. V lost 4 bases and J lost 1, with 8 bases in between.

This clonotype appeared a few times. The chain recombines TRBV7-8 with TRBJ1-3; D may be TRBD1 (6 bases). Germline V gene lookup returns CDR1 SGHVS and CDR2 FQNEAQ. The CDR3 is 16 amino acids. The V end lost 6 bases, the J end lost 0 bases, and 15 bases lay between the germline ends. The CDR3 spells CASSRTDRFSGNTIYF. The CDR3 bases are TGTGCCAGCAGTCGGACTGACAGGTTCTCTGGAAACACCATATATTTT. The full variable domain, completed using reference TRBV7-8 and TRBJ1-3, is GAGVSQSPRYKVAKRGQDVALRCDPISGHVSLFWYQQALGQGPEFLTYFQNEAQLDKSGLPSDRFFAERPEGSVSTLKIQRTQQEDSAVYLCASSRTDRFSGNTIYFGEGSWLTVV.

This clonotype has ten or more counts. CDR3 DNA sequence: TGTGCCAGCCATAGTCGGAAGAGGGGTAGCAATCAGCCCCAGCATTTT. Translated, it gives CASHSRKRGSNQPQHF. This chain connects TRBV28 to TRBJ1-5; possibly TRBD1 for D (5 bases). The V gene's germline CDR1 is MDHEN and CDR2 SYDVKM. The CDR3 is 16 amino acids. Deletions cut 8 bases from V and 0 bases from J, with 17 bases between.

Written as DNA, the CDR3 is TGTGCCAGCAGTACACGGACAGGGGGCATTGGGAGAAGAGGGCTCTATGGCTACACCTTC. Translation gives CASSTRTGGIGRRGLYGYTF. The V and J genes are TRBV28 and TRBJ1-2; 11 bases fit TRBD1. The CDR3 spans 20 residues. V was clipped by 5 bases and J by 4 bases; unmatched bases: 21. Germline V gene data show CDR1 as MDHEN and CDR2 as SYDVKM.

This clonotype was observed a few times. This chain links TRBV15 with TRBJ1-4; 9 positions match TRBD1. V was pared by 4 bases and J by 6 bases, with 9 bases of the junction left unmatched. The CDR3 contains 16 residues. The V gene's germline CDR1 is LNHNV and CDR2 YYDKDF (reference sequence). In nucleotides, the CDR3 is TGTGCCACCAGCACAACCGGGACAGGGAAGGATGAAAAACTGTTTTTT. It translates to CATSTTGTGKDEKLFF.

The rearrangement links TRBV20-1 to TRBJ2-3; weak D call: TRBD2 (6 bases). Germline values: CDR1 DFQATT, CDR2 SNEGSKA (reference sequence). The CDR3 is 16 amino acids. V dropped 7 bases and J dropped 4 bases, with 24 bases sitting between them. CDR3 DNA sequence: TGCAGTGTGGTTCCCGGGACTCGCAAGAGGGCAGATACGCAGTATTTT. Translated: CSVVPGTRKRADTQYF.

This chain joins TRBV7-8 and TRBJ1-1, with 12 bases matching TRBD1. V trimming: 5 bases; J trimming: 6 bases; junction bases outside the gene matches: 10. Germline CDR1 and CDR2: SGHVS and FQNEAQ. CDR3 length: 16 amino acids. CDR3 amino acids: CASSRVPGQGAAEAFF. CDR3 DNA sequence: TGTGCCAGCAGCAGAGTCCCGGGACAGGGGGCGGCTGAAGCTTTCTTT.

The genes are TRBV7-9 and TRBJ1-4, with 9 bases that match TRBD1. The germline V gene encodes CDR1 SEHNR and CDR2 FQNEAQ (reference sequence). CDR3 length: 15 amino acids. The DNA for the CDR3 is TGTGCTTCCGTTCCCCCGGGACAGGGTAATGAAAAACTGTTTTTT. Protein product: CASVPPGQGNEKLFF. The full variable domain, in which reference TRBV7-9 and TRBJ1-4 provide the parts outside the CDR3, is DTGVSQNPRHKITKRGQNVTFRCDPISEHNRLYWYRQTLGQGPEFLTYFQNEAQLEKSRLLSDRFSAERPKGSFSTLEIQRTEQGDSAMYLCASVPPGQGNEKLFFGSGTQLSVL.

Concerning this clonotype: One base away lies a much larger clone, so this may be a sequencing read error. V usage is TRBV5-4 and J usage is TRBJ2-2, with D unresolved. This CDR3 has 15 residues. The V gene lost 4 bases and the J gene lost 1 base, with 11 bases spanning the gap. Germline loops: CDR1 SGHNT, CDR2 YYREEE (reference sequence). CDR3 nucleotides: TGTGCCAGCAGCACCACGGGCAGGAACACCGGGGAGCTGTTTTTT. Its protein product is CASSTTGRNTGELFF.

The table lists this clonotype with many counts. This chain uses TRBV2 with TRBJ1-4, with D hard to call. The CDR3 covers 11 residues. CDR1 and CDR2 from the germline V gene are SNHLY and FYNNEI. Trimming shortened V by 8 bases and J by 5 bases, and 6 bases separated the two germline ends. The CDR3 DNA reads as TGTGCCAGCGGGCTAAATGAAAAACTGTTTTTT. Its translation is CASGLNEKLFF.

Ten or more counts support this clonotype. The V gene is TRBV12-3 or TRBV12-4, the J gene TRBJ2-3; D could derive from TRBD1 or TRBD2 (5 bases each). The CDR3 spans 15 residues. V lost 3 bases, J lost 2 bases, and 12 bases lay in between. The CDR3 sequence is CASSFSGLHTDTQYF. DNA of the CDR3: TGTGCCAGCAGTTTTTCGGGGCTCCACACAGATACGCAGTATTTT.

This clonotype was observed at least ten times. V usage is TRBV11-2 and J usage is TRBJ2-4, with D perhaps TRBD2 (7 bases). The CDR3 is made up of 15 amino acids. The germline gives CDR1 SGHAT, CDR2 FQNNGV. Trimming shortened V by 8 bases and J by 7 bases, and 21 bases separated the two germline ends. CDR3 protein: CASSGGLGSGNIQYF. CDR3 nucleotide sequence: TGTGCCAGCTCCGGGGGGCTAGGCTCCGGGAACATTCAGTACTTC.

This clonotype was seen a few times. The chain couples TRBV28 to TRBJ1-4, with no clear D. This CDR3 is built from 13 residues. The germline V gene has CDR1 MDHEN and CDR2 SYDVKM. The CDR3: CATSRAANEKLFF. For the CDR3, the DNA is TGTGCAACCTCCCGGGCGGCTAATGAAAAACTGTTTTTT.

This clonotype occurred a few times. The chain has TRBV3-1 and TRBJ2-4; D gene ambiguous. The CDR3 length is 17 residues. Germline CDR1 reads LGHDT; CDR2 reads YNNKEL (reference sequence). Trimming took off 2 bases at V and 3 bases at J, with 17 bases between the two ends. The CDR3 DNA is TGTGCCAGCAGCCAAAATCCGCGCCGGGTTAACAAAAACATTCAGTACTTC. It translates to CASSQNPRRVNKNIQYF.